In its sample, the clone carrying this TCR beta chain was seen a few times. Its antigen is still unknown. The data belong to a study of identical twins. Unique molecular identifiers were present on the cDNA, and a universal primer site came from template switching. TCRdb re-called the 5' RACE reads through MiXCR, storing one row per CDR3 protein. The sample records a few hundred thousand distinct CDR3 sequences, roughly a tenth being singletons. Trimming cost V 0 bases and J 1 base; bases outside gene matches: 10. Germline CDR1 and CDR2: KGHSH and LQKENI. The CDR3 is 20 residues long. Overall study findings and caveats: Out-of-frame alpha sequences shared by twins showed excess low generation probability.

The sequence derives from a man aged 50 to 60 in good health. Material for sequencing was memory T cells sorted from blood. The gene calls are TRBV18 and TRBJ2-3; 13 bases match TRBD2. As DNA, the CDR3 is TGTGCCAGCTCACCACCCGGACTAGCGGGGGTCCTGAGAGGCACAGATACGCAGTATTTT. This encodes CASSPPGLAGVLRGTDTQYF.